This TCR beta chain emerged from a study of T cells in Graves' hyperthyroidism and ophthalmopathy. Across the study: The blood sample was taken at first diagnosis, before treatment began. Study findings and constraints: Ophthalmopathy was told apart from stable hyperthyroidism by a 13 V-J model.

The germline V and J ends were trimmed by 6 bases and 1 base, with 7 bases remaining between them. This CDR3 spans 12 amino acids. CDR1 SGHKS and CDR2 YYEKEE come from the germline V gene (reference sequence). As for this clonotype: Its target is not known.

Amplified regions were TCR beta CDR3 sequences from RNA transcripts. First-round RT-PCR with HTBI primers amplified the TCR CDR3 region. TCRdb re-derived calls from the multiplex PCR reads in MiXCR, one entry per CDR3 protein. The data contain about 250,000 distinct CDR3 sequences, approximately 16% of them seen just once; the ten biggest clones take up around 30%. It was at first hyperthyroidism diagnosis, before any ophthalmopathy symptoms, that the blood sample was taken. Material: blood. This chain uses TRBV5-5 with TRBJ1-1; D gene ambiguous. The sequence came from a woman aged 45-65 years with Graves' hyperthyroidism that later progressed to Graves' ophthalmopathy. The CDR3 region is CASTGGNTEAFF. The CDR3 DNA follows: TGTGCCAGCACGGGAGGGAACACTGAAGCTTTCTTT.